Here is one TCR beta chain with its context. Original data processing: Quantification of nucleated cells was approximated via reference gene primer amplification. The repertoire was sequenced with immunoSEQ multiplex PCR; TCRdb's copy has only in-frame clones and lacks some. The V and J calls and clone size come from that table; D and trimming were worked out from the DNA. The table includes 100,000 to 150,000 clones, around 83% detected once. These data come from a study of blood T cell repertoires in COVID-19. From germline, CDR1 is SNHLY and CDR2 FYNNEI. V was clipped by 0 bases and J by 2 bases, with 7 bases between them. The CDR3 runs 14 residues.

Sequences were obtained from peripheral blood. The TCR sequence derives from a man in his sixties with acute or convalescent COVID-19. The V gene is TRBV2, the J gene TRBJ1-1, with D unresolved. The CDR3 sequence is CASSEARYNTEAFF. In DNA, the CDR3 is TGTGCCAGCAGTGAAGCGCGCTACAACACTGAAGCTTTCTTT.